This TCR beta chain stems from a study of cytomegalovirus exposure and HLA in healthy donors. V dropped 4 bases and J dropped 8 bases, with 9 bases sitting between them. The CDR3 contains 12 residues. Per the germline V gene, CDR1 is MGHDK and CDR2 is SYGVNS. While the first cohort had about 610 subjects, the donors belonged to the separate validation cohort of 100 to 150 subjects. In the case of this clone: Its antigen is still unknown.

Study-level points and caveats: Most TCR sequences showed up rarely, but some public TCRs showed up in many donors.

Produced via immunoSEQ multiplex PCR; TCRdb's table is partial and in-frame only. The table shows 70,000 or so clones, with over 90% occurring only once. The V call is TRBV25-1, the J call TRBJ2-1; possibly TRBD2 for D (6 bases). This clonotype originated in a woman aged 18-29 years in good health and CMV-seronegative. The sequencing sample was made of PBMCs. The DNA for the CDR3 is TGTGCCAGCAGTGGGAGGGGTGATGAGCAGTTCTTC. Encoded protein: CASSGRGDEQFF.